This T cell receptor (beta chain) was profiled in a study of cytomegalovirus exposure and HLA in healthy donors. V shed 3 bases and J shed 10 bases, with 9 bases lying between them. The CDR3 is 11 amino acids. The germline CDR1 and CDR2 sequences are SGHNT and YENEEA. Study results and limitations: V- and J-gene trimming of TCR beta was linked (in a later analysis) to a missense DCLRE1C variant.

Worth noting for this clone: Its antigen is still unknown.

This PCR relied on a set of 60 Vbeta primers and 13 Jbeta primers. The table came from immunoSEQ multiplex PCR; TCRdb's copy has only in-frame clones and leaves some out. The sample consists of 150,000 to 200,000 clones, about four fifths of them appearing once. The TCR sequence derives from a young woman in good health and CMV-seronegative. The chain couples TRBV11-3 to TRBJ1-1, with TRBD1 as a possible D gene (6 bases). Specimen: PBMCs. CDR3 loop: CASSFTGRAFF. CDR3 DNA sequence: TGTGCCAGCAGCTTCACAGGGAGAGCTTTCTTT. Using reference TRBV11-3 and TRBJ1-1 for the parts outside the CDR3, the full variable domain is EAGVVQSPRYKIIEKKQPVAFWCNPISGHNTLYWYLQNLGQGPELLIRYENEEAVDDSQLPKDRFSAERLKGVDSTLKIQPAELGDSAVYLCASSFTGRAFFGQGTRLTVV.